These T cell receptor beta chains were read from a single sample in a study of blood T cell repertoires in COVID-19. This table comes from immunoSEQ multiplex PCR, and its TCRdb copy is limited to in-frame clones, with some not included. The profile covers a few hundred thousand clones, with approximately 86% appearing a single time and 8.3% taken by the ten largest. The specimen was PBMCs or T cells enriched from blood (not recorded which). The receptor source for this set is a woman aged 60-70 years who had recovered from COVID-19. Both conserved end residues are part of each CDR3. D genes are given only for firm matches. Clone size is shown for a subset of rows, as once, few, many or a class of expanded clone.

j_call v_call clone_size d_call cdr3_aa cdr3_nt
TRBJ2-2 TRBV2 - - CASTKGAVTGELFF TGTGCCAGCACCAAGGGAGCGGTCACCGGGGAGCTGTTTTTT
TRBJ2-5 TRBV10-1 - - CASSDGTVGETQYF TGCGCCAGCAGTGACGGGACTGTGGGGGAGACCCAGTACTTC
TRBJ2-2 TRBV14 - - CASSQDISGELFF TGTGCCAGCAGCCAAGATATTTCGGGGGAGCTGTTTTTT
TRBJ2-2 TRBV5-4 - - CASSLMGGLITGELFF TGTGCCAGCAGCTTGATGGGGGGGCTAATCACCGGGGAGCTGTTTTTT
TRBJ2-1 TRBV5-8 - TRBD2 CASSLNLAGGLSSYNEQFF TGTGCCAGCAGCTTGAATCTAGCGGGGGGTCTAAGCTCCTACAATGAGCAGTTCTTC
TRBJ2-7 TRBV3-1/TRBV3-2 - - CASSQEGGTKAYEQYF TGTGCCAGCAGCCAAGAGGGGGGAACAAAAGCCTACGAGCAGTACTTC
TRBJ2-2 TRBV19 - TRBD2 CASSTLAGLNTGELFF TGTGCCAGTAGTACACTAGCGGGACTGAACACCGGGGAGCTGTTTTTT
TRBJ2-2 TRBV7-7 once TRBD2 CASSPLGSGATGELFF TGTGCTAGCAGCCCCTTGGGGAGCGGGGCCACCGGGGAGCTGTTTTTT
TRBJ1-1 TRBV5-1 - TRBD1 CASSPEDRVAFF TGCGCCAGCAGCCCGGAGGACAGGGTCGCTTTCTTT
TRBJ1-2 TRBV6-5 once - CASRFGDGYTF TGTGCCAGCAGGTTCGGGGATGGCTACACCTTC
TRBJ1-2 TRBV6-1 - TRBD1 CASSEGPTSTGVAGYTF TGTGCCAGCAGTGAAGGCCCTACCTCGACAGGGGTGGCTGGCTACACCTTC
TRBJ2-6 TRBV7-8 - TRBD1 CASSLDRGSGANVLTF TGTGCCAGCAGCTTGGACAGGGGGTCTGGGGCTAACGTCCTGACTTTC
TRBJ1-2 TRBV27 - TRBD1 CASRRTGGFGYGYTF TGTGCCAGCAGGCGGACAGGGGGCTTTGGGTATGGCTACACCTTC
TRBJ2-7 TRBV7-8 - TRBD1 CASSSGTGSLEQYF TGTGCCAGCAGCTCCGGGACAGGGTCCCTCGAGCAGTACTTC
TRBJ1-2 TRBV19 few TRBD1 CASSRRDRAFRQANYGYTF TGTGCCAGTAGTCGCCGGGACAGGGCTTTTCGACAAGCTAACTATGGCTACACCTTC
TRBJ2-5 TRBV7-8 - TRBD2 CASSLEWLAGGLYETQYF TGTGCCAGCAGCTTAGAGTGGCTAGCGGGGGGGCTTTATGAGACCCAGTACTTC
TRBJ1-5 TRBV19 - TRBD1 CASWDRGPLQPQHF TGTGCCAGTTGGGACAGGGGGCCCCTTCAGCCCCAGCATTTT
TRBJ1-6 TRBV4-2 many TRBD1 CASSLTGADSPLHF TGTGCCAGCAGCCTGACAGGGGCGGACTCACCCCTCCACTTT
TRBJ2-3 TRBV12-5 - - CASGLVKPSGADTQYF TGTGCTAGTGGTTTGGTAAAGCCCTCAGGGGCAGATACGCAGTATTTT
TRBJ1-1 TRBV5-1 - - CASSLVPGGNTEAFF TGCGCCAGCAGCTTGGTACCGGGAGGGAACACTGAAGCTTTCTTT
TRBJ1-1 TRBV2 few - CASKSEQGNTEAFF TGTGCCAGCAAGAGTGAACAGGGGAACACTGAAGCTTTCTTT
TRBJ2-7 TRBV5-1 - TRBD2 CASSATGLAAHYEQYF TGCGCCAGCAGCGCAACGGGACTAGCGGCCCACTACGAGCAGTACTTC
TRBJ1-6 TRBV7-9 - - CASSLAETDNSPLHF TGTGCCAGCAGCTTAGCGGAGACAGATAATTCACCCCTCCACTTT
TRBJ2-2 TRBV3-1/TRBV3-2 - TRBD1 CASSPWDRGSGELFF TGTGCCAGCAGCCCCTGGGACAGGGGATCCGGGGAGCTGTTTTTT
TRBJ2-5 TRBV29-1 - - CSVVHGGGETQYF TGCAGCGTTGTCCACGGGGGTGGAGAGACCCAGTACTTC
TRBJ2-4 TRBV12-5 - TRBD2 CASGTGGENIQYF TGTGCTAGTGGGACCGGGGGGGAAAACATTCAGTACTTC
TRBJ2-5 TRBV3-1/TRBV3-2 - TRBD1 CASSGDRGQLKTQYF TGTGCCAGCAGCGGTGACAGGGGACAGTTAAAGACCCAGTACTTC
TRBJ2-7 TRBV10-2 - - CASSPYPSREQYF TGCGCCAGCAGTCCATACCCCAGTCGCGAGCAGTACTTC
TRBJ2-7 TRBV4-2 - TRBD2 CASSRRLAGTGEQYF TGTGCCAGCAGCCGCCGACTAGCGGGGACGGGTGAGCAGTACTTC
TRBJ2-3 TRBV5-1 - - CASSPRGGTDTQYF TGCGCCAGCAGCCCCCGCGGGGGCACAGATACGCAGTATTTT
TRBJ1-4 TRBV27 few - CASRGGNEKLFF TGTGCCAGCAGGGGGGGGAATGAAAAACTGTTTTTT
TRBJ2-1 TRBV18 - - CASSTGSVYNEQFF TGTGCCAGCTCAACAGGGAGCGTTTACAATGAGCAGTTCTTC
TRBJ2-2 TRBV3-1/TRBV3-2 - TRBD1 CASSQAGTANTGELFF TGTGCCAGCAGCCAGGCCGGGACAGCGAACACCGGGGAGCTGTTTTTT
TRBJ2-1 TRBV2 - - CASTEGGSYNEQFF TGTGCCAGCACTGAGGGGGGGTCCTACAATGAGCAGTTCTTC
TRBJ2-2 TRBV28 - - CASRSRRGGDGELFF TGTGCCAGCAGGTCCCGGAGAGGGGGTGACGGGGAGCTGTTTTTT
TRBJ1-1 TRBV19 - - CASRGSLNTEAFF TGTGCCAGTAGGGGCAGCCTGAACACTGAAGCTTTCTTT
TRBJ1-2 TRBV9 - - CASSVQGGYGYTF TGTGCCAGCAGCGTTCAGGGCGGTTATGGCTACACCTTC
TRBJ1-2 TRBV7-9 few - CASSLAAGAYGYTF TGTGCCAGCAGCTTAGCGGCAGGTGCCTATGGCTACACCTTC
TRBJ1-2 TRBV25-1 - TRBD1 CARNDRGNYGYTF TGTGCCAGGAACGACAGGGGAAACTATGGCTACACCTTC
TRBJ1-2 TRBV5-1 - TRBD1 CATRTGDGYGYTF TGCGCCACCCGGACAGGGGATGGCTATGGCTACACCTTC
TRBJ2-7 TRBV2 - - CARRQPNSYEQYF TGTGCCAGACGACAGCCCAACTCCTACGAGCAGTACTTC
TRBJ2-3 TRBV19 - TRBD2 CASSIGTSGFTQYF TGTGCCAGTAGTATTGGGACTAGCGGTTTTACGCAGTATTTT
TRBJ1-2 TRBV5-4 - TRBD1 CASSRTGVYGYTF TGTGCCAGCAGCAGGACAGGGGTCTATGGCTACACCTTC
TRBJ2-2 TRBV30 - TRBD2 CAWGSLAGTGELFF TGTGCCTGGGGATCACTAGCGGGTACCGGGGAGCTGTTTTTT
TRBJ1-2 TRBV19 - TRBD1 CASSGRLQGGGYGYTF TGTGCCAGTAGCGGACGCCTCCAGGGGGGCGGCTATGGCTACACCTTC
TRBJ2-2 TRBV5-1 - TRBD1 CASSPDRPGELFF TGCGCCAGCAGCCCGGACAGGCCCGGGGAGCTGTTTTTT
TRBJ2-1 TRBV5-1 - TRBD2 CASSRTGTSVYEQFF TGCGCCAGCAGCCGTACCGGGACTAGCGTCTATGAGCAGTTCTTC
TRBJ2-6 TRBV5-1 - - CASSLANGANVLTF TGCGCCAGCAGCTTGGCCAATGGGGCCAACGTCCTGACTTTC
TRBJ1-1 TRBV3-1/TRBV3-2 - - CASSLHRGNTEAFF TGTGCCAGCAGCCTGCACCGGGGGAACACTGAAGCTTTCTTT
TRBJ1-2 TRBV6-5 once - CASRPREGGYTF TGTGCCAGCAGGCCAAGGGAGGGTGGCTACACCTTC
TRBJ2-7 TRBV6-5 - - CASSRVAGTKDEQYF TGTGCCAGCAGTCGGGTGGCAGGGACAAAGGACGAGCAGTACTTC
TRBJ1-2 TRBV13 - - CASSLRPYGYTF TGTGCCAGCAGCCTCCGTCCCTATGGCTACACCTTC
TRBJ2-1 TRBV24-1 - - CATSDFQGSGNEQFF TGTGCCACCAGTGATTTCCAGGGTTCGGGCAATGAGCAGTTCTTC
TRBJ2-7 TRBV6-2/TRBV6-3 - - CASSYFNRFEQYF TGTGCCAGCAGTTACTTTAACAGATTCGAGCAGTACTTC
TRBJ1-5 TRBV30 - - CAWSTSGSPPNQPQHF TGTGCCTGGAGTACATCAGGGTCTCCCCCCAATCAGCCCCAGCATTTT
TRBJ1-5 TRBV19 - - CASSIEFYQPQHF TGTGCCAGTAGTATAGAGTTCTATCAGCCCCAGCATTTT